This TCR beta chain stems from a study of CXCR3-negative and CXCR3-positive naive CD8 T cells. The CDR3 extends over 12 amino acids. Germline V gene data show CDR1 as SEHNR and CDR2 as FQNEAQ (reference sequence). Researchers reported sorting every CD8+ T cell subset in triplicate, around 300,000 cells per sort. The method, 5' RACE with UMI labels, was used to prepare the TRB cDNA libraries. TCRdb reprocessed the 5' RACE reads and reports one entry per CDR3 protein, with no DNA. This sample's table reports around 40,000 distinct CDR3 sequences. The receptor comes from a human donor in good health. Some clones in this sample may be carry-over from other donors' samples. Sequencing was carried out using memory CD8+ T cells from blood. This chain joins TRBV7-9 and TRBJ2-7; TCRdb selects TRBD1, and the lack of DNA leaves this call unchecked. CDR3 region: CASSQGQYEQYF.